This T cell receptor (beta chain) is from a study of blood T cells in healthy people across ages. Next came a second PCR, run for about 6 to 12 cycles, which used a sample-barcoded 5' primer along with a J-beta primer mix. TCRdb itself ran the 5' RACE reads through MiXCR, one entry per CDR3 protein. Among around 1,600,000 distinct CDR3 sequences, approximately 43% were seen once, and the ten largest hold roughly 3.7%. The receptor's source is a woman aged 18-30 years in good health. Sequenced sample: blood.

The CDR3 sequence: CASSFWTAEQYF. In nucleotides, the CDR3 is TGTGCCAGCAGCTTCTGGACAGCCGAGCAGTACTTC. The chain couples TRBV7-9 to TRBJ2-7; D is possibly TRBD1 (6 bases). The V and J ends lost 3 bases and 6 bases respectively, with 9 bases between them. This CDR3 contains 12 residues. The germline CDR1 and CDR2 sequences are SEHNR and FQNEAQ (reference sequence).